This entry lists 17 T cell receptor beta chains sequenced from one sample in a study of type 1 and type 2 diabetes patients. Amplification started from genomic DNA. A primer set of 30 forward and 13 reverse primers amplified the CDR3. One entry per CDR3 protein results from TCRdb running MiXCR on the multiplex PCR reads. The sample contains a few hundred thousand distinct CDR3 sequences, roughly 50% of which appear only once. The specimen was peripheral blood mononuclear cells (PBMCs). The receptors here all came from a man younger than 35 with type 2 diabetes.

The chain joins TRBV7-8 to TRBJ1-1; no definite D call. V dropped 6 bases and J dropped 1 base, with 9 bases sitting between them. The CDR3 has 13 amino acids. Germline CDR1 reads SGHVS; CDR2 reads FQNEAQ. The CDR3 region has the DNA TGTGCCAGCAGGGGCCCTAGGAACACTGAAGCTTTCTTT. Protein: CASRGPRNTEAFF.

The chain couples TRBV19 to TRBJ2-1, with D uncertain. Germline CDR1 reads LNHDA; CDR2 reads SQIVND (reference sequence). Trimming removed 6 bases from V and 3 bases from J, with 3 bases in between. This CDR3 is built from 11 residues. CDR3 loop: CASRVYNEQFF. The CDR3 region has the DNA TGTGCCAGTAGGGTCTACAATGAGCAGTTCTTC. The entire variable domain, with the rest obtained from reference TRBV19 and TRBJ2-1, is as follows: DGGITQSPKYLFRKEGQNVTLSCEQNLNHDAMYWYRQDPGQGLRLIYYSQIVNDFQKGDIAEGYSVSREKKESFPLTVTSAQKNPTAFYLCASRVYNEQFFGPGTRLTVL.

The chain recombines TRBV12-3 or TRBV12-4 with TRBJ1-1; the match to TRBD1 covers 7 bases. The CDR3 runs 14 residues. The V gene end was trimmed by 8 bases and the J gene end by 4 bases; junction bases not matched to a gene: 10. The CDR3 nucleotides read TGTGCCAGCGGCCGAGGACAGGTTTCCACTGAAGCTTTCTTT. This translates into CASGRGQVSTEAFF.

V usage is TRBV10-1 and J usage is TRBJ2-1; D perhaps matches TRBD2 (6 bases). Trimming removed 0 bases at V and 0 bases at J, with 6 bases between. Per the germline V gene, CDR1 is WNHNN and CDR2 is SYGVQD (reference sequence). CDR3 length: 15 amino acids. The CDR3 sequence is CASSESGSSYNEQFF. Here the CDR3 DNA reads TGCGCCAGCAGTGAGTCCGGGAGCTCCTACAATGAGCAGTTCTTC.

This clonotype came up a few times. The CDR3 here is CSARGSGSGELFF. CDR3 nucleotide sequence: TGCAGTGCTAGAGGTTCGGGGTCCGGGGAGCTGTTTTTT. V is TRBV20-1 and J is TRBJ2-2; D possibly corresponds to TRBD2 (5 bases). Trimming stripped 1 base from V and 6 bases from J, with 9 bases between. CDR1 and CDR2 from the germline V gene are DFQATT and SNEGSKA (reference sequence). The CDR3 runs to 13 residues.

J is TRBJ1-2 and V is TRBV19; 7 bases fit TRBD1. V dropped 5 bases and J dropped 6; count of bases not matched to a gene: 9. CDR1 and CDR2 from the germline V gene are LNHDA and SQIVND (reference sequence). The CDR3 is made up of 14 amino acids. The CDR3, as DNA: TGTGCCAGTAGTCTCTCGGGAGGGGGCCATGGCTACACCTTC. Its translation: CASSLSGGGHGYTF.

In its sample, this clonotype was seen a few times. The chain employs TRBV28 and TRBJ1-1; a weak D match, TRBD1 (5 bases). The CDR3 is made up of 16 amino acids. CDR1 is MDHEN, CDR2 SYDVKM, per germline. Deletions cut 6 bases from V and 8 bases from J, with 25 bases between. CDR3 protein: CASRNTGQGLGLEAFF. CDR3 DNA: TGTGCCAGCAGGAACACGGGGCAGGGTTTGGGGTTGGAAGCTTTCTTT.

This clonotype was recorded a few times. The J gene is TRBJ1-2, the V gene TRBV30; unclear D gene. The CDR3 totals 14 residues. The germline gives CDR1 GTSNPN, CDR2 SVGIG (reference sequence). V lost 2 bases and J lost 3, with 13 bases in between. CDR3 loop: CAWSPYPPHYGYTF. The CDR3 nucleotides read TGTGCCTGGAGTCCGTATCCGCCCCACTATGGCTACACCTTC.

This clonotype was seen a few times. The chain combines TRBV6-4 with TRBJ2-1, with D perhaps TRBD1 or TRBD2 (6 bases each). Trimming shortened V by 3 bases and J by 2 bases, and 14 bases separated the two germline ends. The germline V gene has CDR1 MRHNA and CDR2 SNTAGT. This CDR3 has 16 amino acids. CDR3 coding DNA: TGTGCCAGCAGTGAGCGTGACGGGGGCCCCTACAATGAGCAGTTCTTC. This encodes CASSERDGGPYNEQFF.

In this sample, this clonotype turned up once. One base away lies a much larger clone, so this may be a sequencing read error. The chain uses TRBV7-2 and TRBJ1-1; D gene uncertain. From germline, CDR1 is SGHTA and CDR2 FQGNSA. The CDR3 totals 15 residues. The CDR3 nucleotides read TGTGCCAGCAGCTCGAGGGTTGGGTTGAACACTGAAGCTCTCTTT. Translated, it gives CASSSRVGLNTEALF.

This clonotype was detected only a few times. The chain uses TRBV19 and TRBJ2-3; D not certain. Germline lookup yields CDR1 LNHDA and CDR2 SQIVND (reference sequence). V dropped 7 bases and J dropped 6 bases, with 8 bases sitting between them. This CDR3 has 11 amino acids. CDR3 DNA sequence: TGTGCCAGTAAGAAAGGTGATACGCAGTATTTT. Its translation: CASKKGDTQYF.

The chain is built from TRBV10-3 and TRBJ2-7, with TRBD1 matching over 9 bases. V lost 5 bases and J lost 4; bases outside the gene matches: 12. This CDR3 is built from 16 residues. The germline V gene has CDR1 ENHRY and CDR2 SYGVKD. DNA of the CDR3: TGTGCCATCAGTTTCCCCACAGGGGGCGATCCTTACGAGCAGTACTTC. It codes for CAISFPTGGDPYEQYF.

The chain couples TRBV7-3 to TRBJ2-1; D tentatively reads TRBD1 or TRBD2 (5 bases each). Germline V gene lookup returns CDR1 SGHTA and CDR2 FQGTGA. There are 15 residues in the CDR3. V lost 1 base and J 1 base, leaving 8 bases between the germline ends. The CDR3 reads CASSLMGVSYNEQFF. Here the CDR3 DNA reads TGTGCCAGCAGCTTAATGGGGGTATCCTACAATGAGCAGTTCTTC.

J is TRBJ2-6 and V is TRBV25-1; 8 bases line up with TRBD1. The CDR3 is 17 amino acids. V lost 4 bases and J lost 0; bases outside the gene matches: 5. Germline loops: CDR1 MGHDK, CDR2 SYGVNS. As DNA, the CDR3 is TGTGCCAGCAGTGGGTGGGACAGGAACTCTGGGGCCAACGTCCTGACTTTC. It translates to CASSGWDRNSGANVLTF.

This rearrangement joins TRBV15 to TRBJ1-1, with D unresolved. V dropped 2 bases and J dropped 0 bases, with 7 bases sitting between them. In germline, CDR1 is LNHNV, CDR2 YYDKDF (reference sequence). The CDR3 contains 14 residues. The DNA of the CDR3 is TGTGCCACCAGCAGACAGCGAATGAACACTGAAGCTTTCTTT. Translated, it gives CATSRQRMNTEAFF.

This sequence joins TRBV5-1 and TRBJ2-1, with D perhaps TRBD2 (5 bases). The CDR3 covers 14 residues. From germline, CDR1 is SGHRS and CDR2 YFSETQ. Trimming shortened V by 7 bases and J by 9 bases, and 20 bases separated the two germline ends. This chain's CDR3 is CASGLGSGDGEQFF. CDR3 DNA: TGCGCCAGCGGACTCGGCAGTGGGGATGGTGAGCAGTTCTTC.

The rearrangement links TRBV4-1 to TRBJ1-4; a weak D match, TRBD1 (6 bases). The CDR3 is made up of 15 amino acids. Trimming left V 1 base short and J 4 bases short, with 10 bases between. The germline CDR1 and CDR2 sequences are MGHRA and YSYEKL. The CDR3, as DNA: TGCGCCAGCAGCCAAGGTACAGGGATTAATGAAAAACTGTTTTTT. Its protein product is CASSQGTGINEKLFF.